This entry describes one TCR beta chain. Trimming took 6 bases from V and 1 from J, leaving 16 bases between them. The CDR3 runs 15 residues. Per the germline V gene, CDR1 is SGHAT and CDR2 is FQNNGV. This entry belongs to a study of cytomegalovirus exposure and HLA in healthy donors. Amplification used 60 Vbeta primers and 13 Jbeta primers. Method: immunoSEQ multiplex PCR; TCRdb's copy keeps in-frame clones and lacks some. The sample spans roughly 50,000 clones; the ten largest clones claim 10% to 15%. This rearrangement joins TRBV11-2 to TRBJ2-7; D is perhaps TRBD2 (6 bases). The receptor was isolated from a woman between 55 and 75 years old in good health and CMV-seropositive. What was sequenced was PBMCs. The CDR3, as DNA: TGTGCCAGCAGACAATCTAGCGTTTCTTCCTACGAGCAGTACTTC. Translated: CASRQSSVSSYEQYF.